The 25 T cell receptor beta chains below were found in one sample sequenced in a study of T cell changes during pregnancy in multiple sclerosis. Data came from immunoSEQ multiplex PCR; TCRdb stores just in-frame clones and leaves some out. The sample contains over 35,000 clones, about nine tenths of which appear only once. The sequenced sample was CD4+ T cells from peripheral blood mononuclear cells, obtained in the first trimester of pregnancy. The receptors were gathered from a female donor with multiple sclerosis, enrolled in a pregnancy study.

V usage is TRBV4-3 and J usage is TRBJ2-1, with 7 bases that match TRBD1. J was trimmed by 1 base and V by 1 base; bases with no gene match: 19. Germline CDR1 LGHNA, CDR2 YSLEER. The CDR3 spans 21 residues. The CDR3 reads CASSQVGATGLNYFSYNEQFF. CDR3 nucleotides: TGCGCCAGCAGCCAAGTCGGAGCGACAGGGTTGAATTATTTTTCCTACAATGAGCAGTTCTTC.

The chain has TRBV18 and TRBJ2-2, with 7 bases fitting TRBD2. Germline-derived CDR1 and CDR2 are KGHSH and LQKENI. This CDR3 region has 16 residues. J gave up 0 bases and V 3 bases, and 4 bases lay outside the gene matches. The CDR3 loop reads CASSPRAGTNTGELFF. In nucleotides, the CDR3 is TGTGCCAGCTCACCTCGAGCGGGGACGAACACCGGGGAGCTGTTTTTT.

The chain carries TRBV30 and TRBJ2-3, with a weak D call TRBD1 (5 bases). CDR3 length: 13 residues. Trimming removed 6 bases at V and 1 base at J, with 11 bases between. Germline-derived CDR1 and CDR2 are GTSNPN and SVGIG (reference sequence). CDR3 region: CACRVVRTDTQYF. DNA of the CDR3: TGTGCCTGCAGGGTCGTCCGCACAGATACGCAGTATTTT.

This chain links TRBV5-5 with TRBJ2-7; 11 positions agree with TRBD1. J was trimmed by 6 bases and V by 1 base; bases with no gene match: 3. Per the germline V gene, CDR1 is SGHKS and CDR2 is YYEKEE (reference sequence). This CDR3 comprises 14 residues. CDR3 in DNA: TGTGCCAGCAGCTTGCTTGGGACAGGGGGCGAGCAGTACTTC. Encoded protein: CASSLLGTGGEQYF.

The chain uses TRBV30 and TRBJ1-1; D is possibly TRBD1 (5 bases). The CDR3 spans 15 residues. The germline CDR1 and CDR2 sequences are GTSNPN and SVGIG (reference sequence). Trimming pared 0 bases from V and 0 bases from J, leaving 11 bases between. CDR3 nucleotides: TGTGCCTGGAGTGTACGGGGACTGTTGAACACTGAAGCTTTCTTT. Translating it yields CAWSVRGLLNTEAFF.

This clone was seen a single time. This chain uses TRBV19 with TRBJ2-1; D uncertain. The CDR3 loop spans 16 amino acids. The V and J ends lost 6 bases and 1 base respectively, with 16 bases between them. Per germline, CDR1 LNHDA and CDR2 SQIVND (reference sequence). The DNA of the CDR3 is TGTGCCAGTAGCATGTTGAGCGAACCATCCTACAATGAGCAGTTCTTC. This sequence encodes CASSMLSEPSYNEQFF.

The chain is built from TRBV5-1 and TRBJ2-2, with D possibly matching TRBD1 (5 bases). The CDR3 loop spans 14 amino acids. The V and J ends lost 2 bases and 3 bases respectively, with 8 bases between them. The germline V gene has CDR1 SGHRS and CDR2 YFSETQ. CDR3 nucleotide sequence: TGCGCCAGCAGCTTAACCAGGGACACCGGGGAGCTGTTTTTT. The encoded protein is CASSLTRDTGELFF.

Points on this clone: The junction and the germline gene differ at one end; a read error may be behind it. The chain recombines TRBV6-4 with TRBJ2-1; the match to TRBD1 covers 12 bases. CDR1 is MRHNA and CDR2 is SNTAGT in the germline V gene. CDR3 length: 18 residues. The CDR3 nucleotides read TGTGCCACCAGTAGGGACAGGGGGCGAAGGCGAACAAATGATGAGCAGTTCTTC. It codes for CATSRDRGRRRTNDEQFF.

This clone showed up just once. For the CDR3, the DNA is TGTGCCAGCAGCCAAGGCCTGGGACAGGAGAATTCACCCCTCCACTTT. It encodes CASSQGLGQENSPLHF. The chain carries TRBV4-2 and TRBJ1-6; 8 bases are shared with TRBD1. CDR3 length: 16 amino acids. The ends lost 1 base at V and 7 bases at J; junction bases unmatched: 6. Germline CDR1 is LGHNA and CDR2 is YNFKEQ.

The chain employs TRBV7-2 and TRBJ2-7; 9 nucleotides align to TRBD1. The V and J ends lost 6 bases and 2 bases, in that order; junction bases with no gene match: 5. The CDR3 consists of 14 residues. The V gene's germline CDR1 is SGHTA and CDR2 FQGNSA. The CDR3 region has the DNA TGTGCCAGCAGGGACAGGGGTACCCCCTACGAGCAGTACTTC. It is translated as CASRDRGTPYEQYF. The whole variable domain, filled in from reference TRBV7-2 and TRBJ2-7, reads GAGVSQSPSNKVTEKGKDVELRCDPISGHTALYWYRQSLGQGLEFLIYFQGNSAPDKSGLPSDRFSAERTGGSVSTLTIQRTQQEDSAVYLCASRDRGTPYEQYFGPGTRLTVT.

The chain is built from TRBV12-5 and TRBJ2-7; 9 positions match TRBD1. Germline loops: CDR1 LGHNT, CDR2 FRNRAP. The V segment lost 4 bases and the J segment 7 bases; nucleotides outside the gene matches: 11. The CDR3 has 15 amino acids. CDR3 DNA: TGTGCTAGTGGTTCCGGGACAGGGATATTGGGGGAGCAGTACTTC. The encoded protein is CASGSGTGILGEQYF.

V is TRBV6-5 and J is TRBJ1-3, with D possibly being TRBD1 (6 bases). In germline, CDR1 is MNHEY, CDR2 SVGAGI. This CDR3 contains 15 residues. V gave up 6 bases and J gave up 8 bases, with 20 bases separating them. The CDR3 DNA reads as TGTGCCAGCAGCTATGGGACACCAGTGGGAGACACCATATATTTT. Translating it yields CASSYGTPVGDTIYF.

V gene TRBV5-1 combines with J gene TRBJ2-5, with D perhaps TRBD1 (6 bases). With 0 bases removed from V and 5 bases from J, the gap between germline ends came to 11 bases. Germline V gene data show CDR1 as SGHRS and CDR2 as YFSETQ. This CDR3 has 14 residues. This CDR3 reads CASSLDRVMETQYF. CDR3 DNA sequence: TGCGCCAGCAGCTTGGACAGGGTGATGGAGACCCAGTACTTC.

The gene calls are TRBV10-3 and TRBJ2-2, with 8 bases matching TRBD1. This CDR3 is built from 15 residues. V shed 0 bases and J 3 bases; nucleotides not matched to a gene: 0. The germline V gene has CDR1 ENHRY and CDR2 SYGVKD. CDR3 bases: TGTGCCATCAGTGAGTCACAGGGGGACACCGGGGAGCTGTTTTTT. Protein: CAISESQGDTGELFF.

CDR3 loop: CASSLGTSGGYEQYF. CDR3 nucleotide sequence: TGTGCCAGCAGCTTAGGGACTAGCGGGGGCTACGAGCAGTACTTC. This sequence joins TRBV7-6 and TRBJ2-7; the match to TRBD2 covers 13 bases. This CDR3 contains 15 residues. V lost 1 base to trimming and J lost 3 bases; unmatched junction nucleotides: 0. Germline V gene data show CDR1 as SGHVS and CDR2 as FNYEAQ.

The chain uses TRBV12-5 and TRBJ2-3; no firm D call. The CDR3 runs 12 residues. The germline gives CDR1 LGHNT, CDR2 FRNRAP. Trimming cost V 6 bases and J 2 bases, with 6 bases left between them. CDR3 in DNA: TGTGCTAGTGGCCTCCTCACAGATACGCAGTATTTT. It codes for CASGLLTDTQYF. The whole variable domain, filled in from reference TRBV12-5 and TRBJ2-3, reads DARVTQTPRHKVTEMGQEVTMRCQPILGHNTVFWYRQTMMQGLELLAYFRNRAPLDDSGMPKDRFSAEMPDATLATLKIQPSEPRDSAVYFCASGLLTDTQYFGPGTRLTVL.

On this clone itself: This CDR3 is also generated by other DNA sequences in the sample. The chain carries TRBV30 and TRBJ2-7; TRBD2 might be the D (7 bases). The CDR3 is 14 amino acids. CDR1 and CDR2 (germline): GTSNPN, SVGIG (reference sequence). V gave up 0 bases and J gave up 4 bases, with 13 bases separating them. CDR3 loop: CAWSVGGGGYEQYF. CDR3 sequence (DNA): TGTGCCTGGAGTGTAGGCGGGGGCGGGTACGAGCAGTACTTC. The variable domain in full, completed from reference TRBV30 and TRBJ2-7, reads SQTIHQWPATLVQPVGSPLSLECTVEGTSNPNLYWYRQAAGRGLQLLFYSVGIGQISSEVPQNLSASRPQDRQFILSSKKLLLSDSGFYLCAWSVGGGGYEQYFGPGTRLTVT.

V is TRBV7-2 and J is TRBJ1-3; D possibly corresponds to TRBD1 (6 bases). CDR1 and CDR2 from the germline V gene are SGHTA and FQGNSA. Between the trimmed V and J ends, which lost 1 base and 0 bases, there was a span of 13 bases. This CDR3 comprises 17 residues. CDR3 DNA sequence: TGTGCCAGCAGCTTAGGACAGGTAGCCTCCTCTGGAAACACCATATATTTT. This translates into CASSLGQVASSGNTIYF.

This chain links TRBV5-5 with TRBJ2-5; possibly TRBD2 for D (6 bases). The CDR3 covers 13 residues. V lost 1 base, J lost 3 bases, and 7 bases lay in between. Looked up from germline, CDR1 is SGHKS and CDR2 is YYEKEE (reference sequence). This CDR3 reads CASSLWGEETQYF. Written as DNA, the CDR3 is TGTGCCAGCAGCTTGTGGGGGGAAGAGACCCAGTACTTC.

This clone was recorded only once. The J gene is TRBJ1-5, the V gene TRBV19; 8 bases are shared with TRBD1. In germline, CDR1 is LNHDA, CDR2 SQIVND (reference sequence). Unmatched junction bases numbered 7, after V lost 6 bases and J lost 9 bases. CDR3 length: 13 amino acids. DNA of the CDR3: TGTGCCAGTAGGAACAGGGGGGAGAGGCCCCAGCATTTT. Translating it yields CASRNRGERPQHF. The variable domain in full, completed from reference TRBV19 and TRBJ1-5, reads DGGITQSPKYLFRKEGQNVTLSCEQNLNHDAMYWYRQDPGQGLRLIYYSQIVNDFQKGDIAEGYSVSREKKESFPLTVTSAQKNPTAFYLCASRNRGERPQHFGDGTRLSIL.

CDR3 DNA: TGTGCCTGGAAACCTGGGCACACTGAAGCTTTCTTT. Protein: CAWKPGHTEAFF. The chain links TRBV30 to TRBJ1-1; no clear D gene. V was trimmed by 4 bases and J by 3 bases, leaving 9 bases between them. CDR1 is GTSNPN, CDR2 SVGIG, per germline (reference sequence). CDR3 length: 12 residues.

The J gene is TRBJ1-2, the V gene TRBV29-1, with a weak D call TRBD1 (5 bases). This CDR3 spans 13 amino acids. Per germline, CDR1 SQVTM and CDR2 ANQGSEA. The V end was cut by 7 bases, the J end by 4 bases, with 16 bases between. The CDR3 DNA follows: TGCAGCGCGGGGCGGGAAAATCGCTATGGCTACACCTTC. This sequence encodes CSAGRENRYGYTF. Full variable domain (rest looked up from reference TRBV29-1 and TRBJ1-2): SAVISQKPSRDICQRGTSLTIQCQVDSQVTMMFWYRQQPGQSLTLIATANQGSEATYESGFVIDKFPISRPNLTFSTLTVSNMSPEDSSIYLCSAGRENRYGYTFGSGTRLTVV.

The chain employs TRBV30 and TRBJ2-1, with 13 bases identical to TRBD2. With 2 bases clipped from V and 1 base from J, the junction kept 14 bases outside the gene matches. This CDR3 has 20 residues. Germline V lookup: CDR1 GTSNPN, CDR2 SVGIG (reference sequence). For the CDR3, the DNA is TGTGCCTGGAGTCGCGGGATACTAGCGGGGGGGCCAACGTCCTACAATGAGCAGTTCTTC. This codes for CAWSRGILAGGPTSYNEQFF. Supplemented by reference TRBV30 and TRBJ2-1, the full variable domain reads SQTIHQWPATLVQPVGSPLSLECTVEGTSNPNLYWYRQAAGRGLQLLFYSVGIGQISSEVPQNLSASRPQDRQFILSSKKLLLSDSGFYLCAWSRGILAGGPTSYNEQFFGPGTRLTVL.

The chain has TRBV27 and TRBJ1-2; D remains ambiguous. Germline V gene sequence: CDR1 MNHEY, CDR2 SMNVEV (reference sequence). V shed 3 bases and J shed 4 bases, with 12 bases lying between them. This CDR3 has 14 amino acids. CDR3 sequence (DNA): TGTGCCAGCAGTTTTGGGGAGGGTGCCTATGGCTACACCTTC. Its protein product is CASSFGEGAYGYTF.

J is TRBJ2-1 and V is TRBV6-5; 13 positions match TRBD2. The CDR3 contains 15 residues. J lost 6 bases, V lost 6 bases, and 5 bases had no gene match. CDR1 and CDR2 (germline): MNHEY, SVGAGI. The CDR3 DNA reads as TGTGCCAGCAGCCCCGGACTAGCGGGGGTCAATGAGCAGTTCTTC. Its translation is CASSPGLAGVNEQFF.